This T cell receptor (beta chain) was observed in a study of blood T cell repertoires in COVID-19. Across the study: The origin of the acute and convalescent COVID-19 samples was the United States, Italy and Spain. In each case, the material was cDNA or gDNA derived from T cells, B-cell-depleted T cells, or PBMCs.

Authors' analysis steps: Reference gene primer amplification gave nucleated cell count estimates. Assay: immunoSEQ multiplex PCR; the TCRdb copy retains only in-frame clones and omits some. The V and J calls and clone size come from that table; D and trimming were worked out from the DNA. The data show fewer than 30,000 clones, about 87% seen once. V trimming: 6 bases; J trimming: 9 bases; junction bases outside the gene matches: 7. Germline CDR1 MNHEY, CDR2 SVGAGI. The CDR3 runs to 12 residues. The rearrangement joins TRBV6-5 to TRBJ1-1; 7 nucleotides agree with TRBD1. The receptor comes from an older man with active COVID-19. Sequencing was done on a sample of peripheral blood. CDR3 DNA: TGTGCCAGCAGGGTGGGACAGAGTAAAGCTTTCTTT. It specifies CASRVGQSKAFF.